This paragraph reports one T cell receptor beta chain. Its antigen is unidentified. The data derive from a study of CD4+ T cells in melanoma. Study conclusions and caveats: Neoantigen-specific CD4+ T cells in melanoma reportedly had diverse differentiation states. CD8+ T cell, macrophage and B cell function reportedly correlated with neoantigen-specific CD4+ T cells.

Libraries were prepared by immunoSEQ multiplex PCR; TCRdb keeps only in-frame clonotypes and omits some of them. The sample yields around 100,000 clones, roughly 90% seen once. Germline V gene data show CDR1 as MNHEY and CDR2 as SVGAGI. V shed 2 bases, J shed 5 bases, and the junction held 8 bases outside the gene matches. The CDR3 sequence is 16 residues long. This sequence originates from a human donor with melanoma. Material: peripheral blood. This chain links TRBV6-5 with TRBJ2-5; TRBD1 aligns across 10 bases. The CDR3 DNA follows: TGTGCCAGCAGTTACCGGGGGACAGGGGTGAGGGAGACCCAGTACTTC. Residues: CASSYRGTGVRETQYF.